A selection of T cell receptor beta chains follows, all from one sample in a study of blood T cell repertoires in COVID-19. Sequencing used immunoSEQ multiplex PCR; TCRdb keeps in-frame clones, though not all of them. This sample carries about 310,000 clones, about 91% of them seen once, and the ten largest clones take approximately 9.4%. The sequenced sample was PBMCs or T cells enriched from blood (not recorded which). Every receptor here comes from a woman aged 35 to 49 who had recovered from COVID-19. The CDR3 runs from the conserved cysteine through the conserved F or W. The order of the fields is J gene, clone size, V gene, CDR3 protein. Clone sizes are given selectively: once, few, many, or a class where the clone is expanded.

TRBJ2-1	-	TRBV4-1	CASSQEPGGPTDEQFF
TRBJ2-3	-	TRBV21-1	CASSSGRRTTDTQYF
TRBJ2-5	-	TRBV28	CASSPGGLETQYF
TRBJ1-3	-	TRBV9	CASSVAGVSGNTIYF
TRBJ1-5	once	TRBV3-1/TRBV3-2	CASSQYPANQPQHF
TRBJ1-5	-	TRBV5-6	CASSLGRQGANQPQHF
TRBJ1-3	-	TRBV6-5	CASQGNLYSGNTIYF
TRBJ2-7	few	TRBV5-1	CASSLESAKAYEQYF
TRBJ1-5	-	TRBV12-3/TRBV12-4	CASSLQGNQPQHF
TRBJ2-1	-	TRBV9	CASSLSGSSYNEQFF
TRBJ2-3	-	TRBV7-2	CASSLGLAGGTDTQYF
TRBJ2-7	-	TRBV30	CAWSVVAGGEQYF
TRBJ2-5	-	TRBV11-3	CASSCHERQGRQETQYF
TRBJ2-1	-	TRBV19	CASPSSGGPPSSYNEQFF
TRBJ2-3	-	TRBV5-6	CASKTLAGGPNTQYF
TRBJ1-1	-	TRBV2	CASSASGGNTEAFF
TRBJ2-3	-	TRBV4-3	CASSLSGPASSTDTQYF
TRBJ2-7	-	TRBV13	CASSPGGSSSYEQYF
TRBJ2-1	-	TRBV4-3	CASSSFSGGFDNEQFF
TRBJ1-4	few	TRBV15	CATSGLLALNEKLFF
TRBJ2-7	-	TRBV6-5	CASSFRDTYYEQYF
TRBJ2-1	many	TRBV4-1	CASSHRDSSRDEQFF
TRBJ2-7	-	TRBV7-2	CASSLAGGYEQYF
TRBJ2-4	-	TRBV20-1	CSASSGSPKNIQYF